This T cell receptor (beta chain) was observed in a study of monozygotic twins with inflammatory bowel disease. The CDR3 is 14 residues long. Germline values: CDR1 DFQATT, CDR2 SNEGSKA (reference sequence). TCRdb derives one entry per CDR3 protein from the 5' RACE reads, leaving out DNA. The table gives around 140,000 distinct CDR3 sequences; the top ten clones make up about 1.2% of it. The source material was blood. The TCR was taken from a human donor with ulcerative colitis or Crohn's disease, or a healthy co-twin of an affected twin (not recorded which). The chain uses TRBV20-1 and TRBJ2-5; TCRdb designates TRBD1, a call that cannot be tested without DNA. CDR3 residues: CSALLAGQGGRVCF.